Presented here are 14 T cell receptor beta chains from one specimen sequenced in a study of vaccination effects on CD4 cells after COVID-19. After around ten days in culture, the CD4+ T cells were isolated. The vaccine given was either BNT162b2 or mRNA-1273, in two doses. No antigen has been assigned to these receptors. Sequencing was performed with immunoSEQ multiplex PCR; in TCRdb, only in-frame clones are kept and a portion is missing. This table holds tens of thousands of clones, 70% to 85% found once. The specimen comprised CD4+ T cells from PBMCs cultured without peptide, sampled after COVID-19 vaccination. The receptor source for this set is a human donor who received a COVID-19 vaccine.

The gene calls are TRBV7-2 and TRBJ2-5; 7 bases align to TRBD1. CDR1 and CDR2 from the germline V gene are SGHTA and FQGNSA. Trimming at V came to 4 bases and at J to 3 bases, leaving 5 bases not matched to a gene. The CDR3 is 14 amino acids. CDR3 coding DNA: TGTGCCAGCAGCTCGACAGGGCACAAAGAGACCCAGTACTTC. Translating gives CASSSTGHKETQYF.

The chain combines TRBV2 with TRBJ1-4, with unresolved D. Germline assignment: CDR1 SNHLY and CDR2 FYNNEI. This CDR3 is built from 16 residues. V lost 10 bases and J 0 bases, leaving 18 bases between the germline ends. The CDR3: CATKTAAAATNEKLFF. The CDR3 coding sequence is TGTGCCACCAAAACCGCCGCGGCGGCAACTAATGAAAAACTGTTTTTT.

The gene calls are TRBV24-1 and TRBJ1-2; TRBD1 matches at 9 bases. Germline V gene lookup returns CDR1 KGHDR and CDR2 SFDVKD. The CDR3 runs to 15 residues. Trimming cost V 4 bases and J 4 bases; bases outside gene matches: 6. CDR3 amino acids: CATSDRQGGIYGYTF. CDR3 bases: TGTGCCACCAGTGACCGACAGGGGGGTATCTATGGCTACACCTTC.

This chain uses TRBV25-1 with TRBJ2-5, with D unclear. The CDR3 runs 14 residues. Looked up from germline, CDR1 is MGHDK and CDR2 is SYGVNS. Trimming cost V 3 bases and J 2 bases, with 10 bases left between them. DNA of the CDR3: TGTGCCAGCAGTGATTATCTAGGGCAAGAGACCCAGTACTTC. Translation: CASSDYLGQETQYF.

V and J are TRBV30 and TRBJ2-2, with D unresolved. Per the germline V gene, CDR1 is GTSNPN and CDR2 is SVGIG (reference sequence). This CDR3 is 11 amino acids long. Trimming pared 2 bases from V and 6 bases from J, leaving 4 bases between. The CDR3 loop is CAWSRAGELFF. CDR3 sequence (DNA): TGTGCCTGGAGTAGGGCCGGGGAGCTGTTTTTT.

The chain is built from TRBV28 and TRBJ1-4; D call uncertain. Deletions cut 3 bases from V and 0 bases from J, with 17 bases between. The germline CDR1 and CDR2 sequences are MDHEN and SYDVKM. The length of the CDR3 is 18 residues. The CDR3 DNA follows: TGTGCCAGCAGTTTGCCCGGACCCCAGGCTGCAACTAATGAAAAACTGTTTTTT. This encodes CASSLPGPQAATNEKLFF.

This chain connects TRBV5-1 to TRBJ2-1, with 7 nucleotides matching TRBD1. CDR1 is SGHRS and CDR2 is YFSETQ in the germline V gene. This CDR3 region has 14 residues. Trimming removed 5 bases from V and 1 base from J; junction bases left unmatched: 3. For the CDR3, the DNA is TGCGCCAGCAGAACAGGGGAATCCTACAATGAGCAGTTCTTC. This translates into CASRTGESYNEQFF.

This clone was recorded once. The chain carries TRBV28 and TRBJ1-5; TRBD1 is a possible D gene (5 bases). Trimming removed 4 bases at V and 4 bases at J, with 14 bases between. Looked up from germline, CDR1 is MDHEN and CDR2 is SYDVKM. The CDR3 spans 15 residues. In DNA form, the CDR3 reads TGTGCCAGCAGTTCGATTGGGACGGGAAATCAGCCCCAGCATTTT. Amino acid sequence: CASSSIGTGNQPQHF. The full variable domain, rest sourced from reference TRBV28 and TRBJ1-5, is DVKVTQSSRYLVKRTGEKVFLECVQDMDHENMFWYRQDPGLGLRLIYFSYDVKMKEKGDIPEGYSVSREKKERFSLILESASTNQTSMYLCASSSIGTGNQPQHFGDGTRLSIL.

This clone was observed a handful of times. CDR3 coding DNA: TGTGCCAGCAGCTTTTCACCGACAGATACGCAGTATTTT. Protein product: CASSFSPTDTQYF. The chain uses TRBV7-3 and TRBJ2-3; no clear D gene. The CDR3 is 13 residues long. Between the trimmed V and J ends, which lost 3 bases and 3 bases, there was a span of 7 bases. Germline V gene data show CDR1 as SGHTA and CDR2 as FQGTGA.

Only a few counts were recorded for this clone. CDR3 sequence reads: CASSPFGAGSSYEQYV. The CDR3 DNA reads as TGTGCCAGCTCACCCTTTGGGGCGGGTAGCTCCTACGAGCAGTACGTC. The chain employs TRBV18 and TRBJ2-7, with D perhaps matching TRBD1 or TRBD2 (5 bases each). Trimming took 3 bases from V and 0 from J, leaving 15 bases between them. Germline V gene lookup returns CDR1 KGHSH and CDR2 LQKENI. The length of the CDR3 is 16 residues.

The V call is TRBV7-3, the J call TRBJ2-3, with D possibly matching TRBD2 (6 bases). The germline V gene has CDR1 SGHTA and CDR2 FQGTGA. Deletions cut 5 bases from V and 2 bases from J, with 20 bases between. The length of the CDR3 is 17 residues. Written as DNA, the CDR3 is TGTGCCAGCAGCCCTGACATGATAGCGGCCCACACAGATACGCAGTATTTT. Translating gives CASSPDMIAAHTDTQYF. Supplemented by reference TRBV7-3 and TRBJ2-3, the full variable domain reads GAGVSQTPSNKVTEKGKYVELRCDPISGHTALYWYRQSLGQGPEFLIYFQGTGAADDSGLPNDRFFAVRPEGSVSTLKIQRTERGDSAVYLCASSPDMIAAHTDTQYFGPGTRLTVL.

V usage is TRBV29-1 and J usage is TRBJ2-5; 9 bases match TRBD1. The junction had 3 bases not matched to a gene; V was cut back by 4 bases and J by 6 bases. The length of the CDR3 is 12 residues. Germline CDR1 SQVTM, CDR2 ANQGSEA. The CDR3 loop reads CSVAGQGQTQYF. The DNA for the CDR3 is TGCAGCGTTGCGGGACAGGGACAGACCCAGTACTTC.

V is TRBV5-1 and J is TRBJ2-5, with D possibly being TRBD1 (5 bases). Germline-derived CDR1 and CDR2 are SGHRS and YFSETQ. The CDR3 runs 14 residues. V lost 5 bases and J 5 bases, leaving 16 bases between the germline ends. The CDR3 DNA follows: TGCGCCAGCAGGCGTGGCCAGGGTCGGGAGACCCAGTACTTC. Amino acids: CASRRGQGRETQYF.

A few counts support this clone. The chain employs TRBV10-1 and TRBJ2-7, with D unresolved. This CDR3 is 12 amino acids long. The germline V gene has CDR1 WNHNN and CDR2 SYGVQD (reference sequence). CDR3 in amino acids: CPEKGFSYEQYV. The CDR3 DNA reads TGCCCAGAGAAGGGCTTCTCCTACGAGCAGTACGTC.